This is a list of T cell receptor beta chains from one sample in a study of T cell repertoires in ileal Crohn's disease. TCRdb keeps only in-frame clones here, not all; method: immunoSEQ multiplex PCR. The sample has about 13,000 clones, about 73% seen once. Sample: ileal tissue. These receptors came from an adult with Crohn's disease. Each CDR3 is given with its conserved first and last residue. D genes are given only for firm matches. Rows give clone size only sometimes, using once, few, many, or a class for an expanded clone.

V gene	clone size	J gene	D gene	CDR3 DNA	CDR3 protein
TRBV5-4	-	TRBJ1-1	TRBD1	TGTGCCAGCAGCTCCGGGACAGGGGGAGGAAGTACTGAAGCTTTCTTT	CASSSGTGGGSTEAFF
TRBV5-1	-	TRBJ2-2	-	TGCGCCAGCACCCCCCAAACGAACACCGGGGAGCTGTTTTTT	CASTPQTNTGELFF
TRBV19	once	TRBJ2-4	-	TGTGCCAGTAGTATTCTCCGGCAGGGTGAAGCCAAAAACATTCAGTACTTC	CASSILRQGEAKNIQYF
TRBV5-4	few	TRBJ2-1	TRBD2	TGTGCCAGCAGCTTGGGACTAGCGGTAGACAATGAGCAGTTCTTC	CASSLGLAVDNEQFF
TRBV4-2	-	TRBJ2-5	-	TGTGCCAGCAGCCAAAAACAGGGCCAAGAGACCCAGTACTTC	CASSQKQGQETQYF
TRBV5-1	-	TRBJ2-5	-	TGCGCCAGCAGCTTGCCAGGGGAAGAGACCCAGTACTTC	CASSLPGEETQYF
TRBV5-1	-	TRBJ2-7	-	TGCGCCAGCAGCTTGGCGTCAGGGTTTAGCTACGAGCAGTACTTC	CASSLASGFSYEQYF
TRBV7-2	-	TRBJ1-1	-	TGTGCCAGCAGCGTACAAAAGAACACTGAAGCTTTCTTT	CASSVQKNTEAFF
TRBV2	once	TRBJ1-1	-	TGTGCCAGCAAATTTCTAGTCACTGAAGCTTTCTTT	CASKFLVTEAFF
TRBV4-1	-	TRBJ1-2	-	TGCGCCAGCAGCCAAGCACAGGCCACTAACTATGGCTACACCTTC	CASSQAQATNYGYTF
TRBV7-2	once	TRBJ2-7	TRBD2	TGTGCCAGCAGCTTAGCGAAGACCGGGACTAGCTCTCTGTGGGAGCAGTACTTC	CASSLAKTGTSSLWEQYF
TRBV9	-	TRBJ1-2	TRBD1	TGTGCCAGCCAGGGCGGGGACAGCGGATTCTATGGCTACACCTTC	CASQGGDSGFYGYTF
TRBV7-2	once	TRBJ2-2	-	TGTGCCAGCAGCTTACAAGTCCGGGGGTCAACCGGGGAGCTGTTTTTT	CASSLQVRGSTGELFF
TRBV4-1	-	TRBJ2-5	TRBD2	TGCGCCAGCAGCCAAGGTATTTCAGCGGGGGCACAAGAGACCCAGTACTTC	CASSQGISAGAQETQYF
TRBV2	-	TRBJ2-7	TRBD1	TGTGCCAGCAGGGGACAGGGGGCCGGGGAGCAGTACTTC	CASRGQGAGEQYF
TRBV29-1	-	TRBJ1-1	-	TGCAGCGTTTCCCTCTCCCGAGAGAACACTGAAGCTTTCTTT	CSVSLSRENTEAFF
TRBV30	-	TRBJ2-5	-	TGTGCCTGGAGTGTCGCGGCGTTGAGGAGGGAGACCCAGTACTTC	CAWSVAALRRETQYF
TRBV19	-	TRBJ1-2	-	TGTGCCAGTAGTATAGATCGGGGAAAGCCCTATGGCTACACCTTC	CASSIDRGKPYGYTF
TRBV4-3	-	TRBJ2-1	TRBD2	TGCGCCAGCAGCCGCAAGTACCTAGCGGGGGACTACAATGAGCAGTTCTTC	CASSRKYLAGDYNEQFF
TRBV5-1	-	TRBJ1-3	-	TGCGCCAGCAGCATCAACACTGGAAACACCATATATTTT	CASSINTGNTIYF
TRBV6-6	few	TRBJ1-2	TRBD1	TGTGCCAGCAGTCCGACAGGGGACTATGGCTACACCTTC	CASSPTGDYGYTF
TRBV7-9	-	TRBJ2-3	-	TGTGCCAGCAGCTTCGACGGGACTAGCACAGATACGCAGTATTTT	CASSFDGTSTDTQYF
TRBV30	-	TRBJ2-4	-	TGTGCCTGGAGTAGTTCGGGCGGGAACATTCAGTACTTC	CAWSSSGGNIQYF
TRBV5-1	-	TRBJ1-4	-	TGCGCCAGCAGCTTGGAAACAGGCTATGAAAAACTGTTTTTT	CASSLETGYEKLFF
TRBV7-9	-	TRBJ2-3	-	TGTGCCAGCAGTCCCTTGGCCTCGCAGTATTTT	CASSPLASQYF
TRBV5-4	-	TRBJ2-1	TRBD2	TGTGCCAGCAGCTTGAACGGGGGGGCGATTTCCAATGAGCAGTTCTTC	CASSLNGGAISNEQFF
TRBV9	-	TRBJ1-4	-	TGTGCCAGCAGCGTAGATAATAATGAAAAACTGTTTTTT	CASSVDNNEKLFF
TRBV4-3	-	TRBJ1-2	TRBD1	TGCGCCAGCAGCCCAAACAGGGGGAGCTACACCTTC	CASSPNRGSYTF
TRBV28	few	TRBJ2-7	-	TGTGCCAGCAGTCGCGGCTGGACAGTAAGCTCCTACGAGCAGTACTTC	CASSRGWTVSSYEQYF
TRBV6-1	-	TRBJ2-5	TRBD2	TGTGCCAGCACCATGTATCCGGCCGGGGGGGAGACCCAGTACTTC	CASTMYPAGGETQYF
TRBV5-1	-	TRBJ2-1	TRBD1	TGCGCCAGCAGCTTGACGACAGGGGACAATGAGCAGTTCTTC	CASSLTTGDNEQFF
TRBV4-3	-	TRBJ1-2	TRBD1	TGCGCCAGCAGCCAAAACAGGGGATATGGCTACACCTTC	CASSQNRGYGYTF
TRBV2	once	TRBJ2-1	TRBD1	TGTGCCAGCAGGGCCGGGACAGGGCCCTACAATGAGCAGTTCTTC	CASRAGTGPYNEQFF
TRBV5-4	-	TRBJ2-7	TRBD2	TGTGCCAGCAGCTCACTGGGGCGGGGGGGCTTGTACGAGCAGTACTTC	CASSSLGRGGLYEQYF
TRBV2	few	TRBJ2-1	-	TGTGCCAGCATCACAGAATCTTCGAGCCCACAAGGGCAGTTCTTC	CASITESSSPQGQFF
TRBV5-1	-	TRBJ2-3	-	TGCGCCAGCAGCTTGGCAGTTAGCACAGATACGCAGTATTTT	CASSLAVSTDTQYF
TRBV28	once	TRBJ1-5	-	TGTGCCAGCACCGAGGGAGCGAGAACTCAGCCCCAGCATTTT	CASTEGARTQPQHF
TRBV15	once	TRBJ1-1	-	TGTGCCACCAGCACCCCTACTGGGGGCCGCGCTGAAGCTTTCTTT	CATSTPTGGRAEAFF
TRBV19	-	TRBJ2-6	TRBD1	TGTGCCAGTACGGGCGGGACAGGGGTTTCTGGGGCCAACGTCCTGACTTTC	CASTGGTGVSGANVLTF
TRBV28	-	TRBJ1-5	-	TGTGCCAGCAGTTTCGGGGGGGGCGTTCAGCCCCAGCATTTT	CASSFGGGVQPQHF
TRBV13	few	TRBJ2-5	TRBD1	TGTGCCAGCAGCTCGCTGAGACAGGGACAGGGACAAGAGACCCAGTACTTC	CASSSLRQGQGQETQYF
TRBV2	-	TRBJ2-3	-	TGTGCCAGCAGGACCGGAGGGGGCGGATTCACAGATACGCAGTATTTT	CASRTGGGGFTDTQYF